This T cell receptor beta chain was recorded in a study of identical twins. V was trimmed by 6 bases and J by 4 bases, leaving 12 bases between them. The CDR3 extends over 14 amino acids. The germline CDR1 and CDR2 sequences are WNHNN and SYGVQD (reference sequence). Via MiXCR, TCRdb re-called the 5' RACE reads, giving one row per CDR3 protein. The data show roughly 700,000 distinct CDR3 sequences, with 8.6% seen just once and approximately 0.94% held by the top ten. The same data also contributed to another study, on yellow fever vaccine responses in identical twins.

Sequenced material: PBMCs. The V and J genes are TRBV10-1 and TRBJ2-2; possible D gene TRBD1, 6 bases. The TCR sequence derives from a woman aged 18-29 years in good health. The CDR3 protein is CASRGQTGTGELFF. CDR3 DNA: TGCGCCAGCAGGGGACAAACCGGCACCGGGGAGCTGTTTTTT.